Described below is a single T cell receptor (beta chain) sequence and its context. Patients were aged 18 to 65, had disease duration under 2 months, and had newly diagnosed hyperthyroidism. This sample was taken from a study of T cells in Graves' hyperthyroidism and ophthalmopathy. Germline loops: CDR1 SGHRS, CDR2 YFSETQ. J gave up 6 bases and V 2 bases, and 7 bases lay outside the gene matches. The CDR3 has 14 residues. There were TCR beta CDR3 regions amplified from RNA transcripts. A first-round RT-PCR of the TCR CDR3 used the HTBI primer set. Each CDR3 protein is one row after TCRdb ran MiXCR on the multiplex PCR reads. The table lists about 700,000 distinct CDR3 sequences, 14% of them singletons.

The source of this sequence is a woman under 30 with Graves' hyperthyroidism. The sequencing sample was made of blood. The chain links TRBV5-1 to TRBJ1-2; 7 bases fit TRBD1. The CDR3 DNA sequence: TGCGCCAGCAGCTTTACCGACAGGGTACATGGCTACACCTTC. Its protein product is CASSFTDRVHGYTF.